The rows below give T cell receptor beta chains drawn from one sample of a study of T cell changes during pregnancy in multiple sclerosis. Produced via immunoSEQ multiplex PCR; TCRdb's table is partial and in-frame only. In the table there are tens of thousands of clones, around nine tenths of which are singletons. The material sequenced was peripheral blood, taken in the third trimester of pregnancy. The receptors stem from a female donor with multiple sclerosis, enrolled in a pregnancy study. The CDR3 runs from the conserved cysteine through the conserved F or W. D genes are given only for firm matches. Expanded clones get a size class; other rows say once, few or many, or leave the size out.

CDR3 DNA | CDR3 protein | V gene | clone size | D gene | J gene
TGTGCCAGCAGCCCCCCTCGGGACAGGGTTCACGAGCAGTACTTC | CASSPPRDRVHEQYF | TRBV28 | NA | TRBD1 | TRBJ2-7
TGTGCCATCAGTGAGCGGGAAGATACGCAGTATTTT | CAISEREDTQYF | TRBV10-3 | NA | NA | TRBJ2-3
TGTGCCAGCAGCGTTGGAGGGCCGGTTTGGACCGGGGAGCTGTTTTTT | CASSVGGPVWTGELFF | TRBV7-9 | NA | NA | TRBJ2-2
TGTGCCAGCAGCTTAGCCCGACAGGGAGCGTGGGCTTTCTTT | CASSLARQGAWAFF | TRBV7-2 | NA | TRBD1 | TRBJ1-1
TGTGCCAGCAGCTTAGAGGGACTAGGGTACAATGAGCAGTTCTTC | CASSLEGLGYNEQFF | TRBV11-2 | NA | TRBD2 | TRBJ2-1
TGCAGCGTTGTTGACAACACGCAAGAGACCCAGTACTTC | CSVVDNTQETQYF | TRBV29-1 | NA | NA | TRBJ2-5
TGTGCCAGCAGCGAGGGGGGAGGGAATGAAAAACTGTTTTTT | CASSEGGGNEKLFF | TRBV9 | NA | NA | TRBJ1-4
TGCGCCAGCAGCCTCGGACCGGGAGAAAAACTGTTTTTT | CASSLGPGEKLFF | TRBV4-3 | NA | NA | TRBJ1-4
TGTGCCAGCAGCCCCGTGGCGTCAGGAGGGCAGCCCCAGCATTTT | CASSPVASGGQPQHF | TRBV28 | NA | NA | TRBJ1-5
TGTGCCAGCAGCCACGGACAGGGCATGAACACTGAAGCTTTCTTT | CASSHGQGMNTEAFF | TRBV5-4 | once | TRBD1 | TRBJ1-1
TGTGCCAGCAGTGGACCTACTAGCGGGAGCACAGATACGCAGTATTTT | CASSGPTSGSTDTQYF | TRBV2 | NA | TRBD2 | TRBJ2-3
TGTGCCAGCAGTAGGGGGCTAGCGGGACTACAAGAGACCCAGTACTTC | CASSRGLAGLQETQYF | TRBV28 | once | TRBD2 | TRBJ2-5
TGCAGCGTTGATTTCAAGCGGGCGTCCTACAATGAGCAGTTCTTC | CSVDFKRASYNEQFF | TRBV29-1 | NA | NA | TRBJ2-1
TGTGCCAGTAGTAAAAGGCTAGCGGGCGTCTTGACCTACGAGCAGTACTTC | CASSKRLAGVLTYEQYF | TRBV19 | NA | TRBD2 | TRBJ2-7
TGTGCCATCAGACTAGCGGGAGGGCCGGGCACAGATACGCAGTATTTT | CAIRLAGGPGTDTQYF | TRBV28 | NA | TRBD2 | TRBJ2-3
TGTGCCAGCAGCGGAACTAGGGAAGAGACCCAGTACTTC | CASSGTREETQYF | TRBV4-2 | NA | NA | TRBJ2-5
TGTGCCAGCAGCTCAAGAAGGGGGACAGGGGTTTACACAGATACGCAGTATTTT | CASSSRRGTGVYTDTQYF | TRBV28 | NA | TRBD1 | TRBJ2-3
TGTGCCAGTACCCAGGGATTTACGGCTCTTTCACTTTACAATGAGCAGTTCTTC | CASTQGFTALSLYNEQFF | TRBV19 | NA | NA | TRBJ2-1
TGTGCCAGCAACGACCCGGACTTCTACGAGCAGTACTTC | CASNDPDFYEQYF | TRBV6-5 | NA | NA | TRBJ2-7
TGTGCCATCCAGGTTTCTGCTAGCTCCTACGAGCAGTACTTC | CAIQVSASSYEQYF | TRBV7-9 | NA | NA | TRBJ2-7
TGCGCCAGCAGCCAAGGTTTCGATATCGGGGGGCTTGAGACCCAGTACTTC | CASSQGFDIGGLETQYF | TRBV4-1 | once | NA | TRBJ2-5
TGTGCCAGCAGGGGAGCGGGAGTAGAGACCCAGTACTTC | CASRGAGVETQYF | TRBV28 | NA | TRBD2 | TRBJ2-5
TGTGCCAGCAGTAACTCGGGACAGGGGGCCCACGAGCAGTACTTC | CASSNSGQGAHEQYF | TRBV6-5 | NA | TRBD1 | TRBJ2-7
TGTGCCAGCAGCTATACTAGCGGGAGTGTTTACAATGAGCAGTTCTTC | CASSYTSGSVYNEQFF | TRBV7-3 | NA | TRBD2 | TRBJ2-1
TGTGCCAGCATTGAGGGGGGGGGCCCCAACATGAACACTGAAGCTTTCTTT | CASIEGGGPNMNTEAFF | TRBV2 | once | NA | TRBJ1-1
TGTGCCAGCAGCCAGACAGACTCTAATGAAAAACTGTTTTTT | CASSQTDSNEKLFF | TRBV7-8 | once | NA | TRBJ1-4
TGCGCCAGCAGCTTGGGGCGTAGCGGGAGCTCCTACGAGCAGTACTTC | CASSLGRSGSSYEQYF | TRBV5-1 | NA | TRBD2 | TRBJ2-7
TGTGCCTGGAAGAAAAGATCAGGGGAAAATCAGCCCCAGCATTTT | CAWKKRSGENQPQHF | TRBV30 | NA | NA | TRBJ1-5
TGTGCCAGCAGACTATTAAACCGAAGTATGGGTCAGCCCCAGCATTTT | CASRLLNRSMGQPQHF | TRBV5-4 | once | NA | TRBJ1-5
TGCGCCAGCAGCCACGACTACACTGAAGCTTTCTTT | CASSHDYTEAFF | TRBV5-1 | NA | NA | TRBJ1-1
TGCGCCAGCAGCTTGGTGGTCGGGAGCTCTGGGGCCAACGTCCTGACTTTC | CASSLVVGSSGANVLTF | TRBV5-1 | NA | NA | TRBJ2-6